One T cell receptor (beta chain) is described in this entry. This entry is derived from a study of shared T cell receptors in the human thymus. Libraries were prepared by immunoSEQ multiplex PCR; TCRdb keeps only in-frame clonotypes and omits some of them. The data contain approximately 730,000 clones, 80% to 90% of them singletons. This sample also appeared in a second study, on human thymus T cells. That study adds: Donors were healthy Finnish babies undergoing corrective operations for congenital heart defects. Thymus pieces cut out during corrective heart surgery were the tissue that was used. Highly overlapping thymic repertoires in unrelated individuals were reported by related research.

The clonotype comes from a girl less than two years old with a congenital heart defect. The sequenced material came from thymocytes.

This CDR3 is CASSQDQEGTEQFF. The CDR3 nucleotides are TGCGCCAGCAGCCAAGATCAGGAGGGAACTGAGCAGTTCTTC. This chain links TRBV4-3 with TRBJ2-1, with a possible D match to TRBD2 (6 bases). The germline V and J ends were trimmed by 0 bases and 9 bases, with 12 bases remaining between them. Germline V CDR1 and CDR2: LGHNA, YSLEER. This CDR3 is 14 amino acids long.